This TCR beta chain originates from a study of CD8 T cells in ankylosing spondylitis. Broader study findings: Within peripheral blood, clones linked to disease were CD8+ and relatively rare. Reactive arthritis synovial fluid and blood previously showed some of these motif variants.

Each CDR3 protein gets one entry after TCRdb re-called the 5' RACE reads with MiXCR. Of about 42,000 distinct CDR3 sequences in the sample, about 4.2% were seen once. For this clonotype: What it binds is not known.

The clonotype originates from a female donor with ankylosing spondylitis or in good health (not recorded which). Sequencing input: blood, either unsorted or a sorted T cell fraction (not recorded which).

The CDR3 here is CASSVSPEPGNTIYF. The CDR3 nucleotides read TGTGCCAGCAGCGTATCTCCCGAACCTGGAAACACCATATATTTT. This rearrangement joins TRBV9 to TRBJ1-3; D is unclear. The germline CDR1 and CDR2 sequences are SGDLS and YYNGEE. V was clipped by 1 base and J by 2 bases, with 10 bases between them. CDR3 length equals 15 residues.